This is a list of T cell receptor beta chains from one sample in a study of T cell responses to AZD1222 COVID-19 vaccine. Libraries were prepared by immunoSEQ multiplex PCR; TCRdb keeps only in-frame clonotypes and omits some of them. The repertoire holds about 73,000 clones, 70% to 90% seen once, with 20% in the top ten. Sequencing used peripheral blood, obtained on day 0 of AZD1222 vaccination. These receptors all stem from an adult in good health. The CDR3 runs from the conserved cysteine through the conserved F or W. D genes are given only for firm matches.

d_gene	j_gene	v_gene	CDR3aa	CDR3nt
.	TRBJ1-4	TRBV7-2	CASSLEVTNEKLFF	TGTGCCAGCAGCTTAGAAGTTACTAATGAAAAACTGTTTTTT
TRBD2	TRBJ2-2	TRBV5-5	CASSLVGTSNTGELFF	TGTGCCAGCAGCTTGGTCGGGACTAGTAACACCGGGGAGCTGTTTTTT
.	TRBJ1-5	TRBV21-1	CASSKKRGQAIYSNQPQHF	TGTGCCAGCAGCAAAAAAAGAGGACAGGCTATCTATAGCAATCAGCCCCAGCATTTT
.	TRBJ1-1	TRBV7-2	CASSPGRMNTEAFF	TGTGCCAGCAGCCCTGGACGGATGAACACTGAAGCTTTCTTT
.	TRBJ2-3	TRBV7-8	CASSRGRISDTQYF	TGTGCCAGCAGTCGAGGACGGATATCAGATACGCAGTATTTT
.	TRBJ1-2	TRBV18	CASSPLPGADYGYTF	TGTGCCAGCTCACCTCTGCCAGGGGCCGACTATGGCTACACCTTC
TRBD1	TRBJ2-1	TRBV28	CASSFGTGGFNEQFF	TGTGCCAGCAGTTTTGGGACAGGGGGCTTCAATGAGCAGTTCTTC
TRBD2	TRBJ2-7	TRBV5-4	CASSEGLETYEQYF	TGTGCCAGCAGCGAGGGACTAGAAACCTACGAGCAGTACTTC
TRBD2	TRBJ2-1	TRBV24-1	CATSKREGVDEQFF	TGTGCCACCAGTAAGCGGGAGGGCGTGGATGAGCAGTTCTTC
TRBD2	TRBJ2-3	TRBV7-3	CASSLGASGIRADTQYF	TGTGCCAGCAGCCTAGGGGCTAGCGGGATAAGGGCAGATACGCAGTATTTT
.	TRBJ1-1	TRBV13	CASSWTNEAFF	TGTGCCAGCAGCTGGACAAATGAAGCTTTCTTT
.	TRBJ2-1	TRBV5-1	CASSPEVTPEQFF	TGCGCCAGCAGCCCCGAGGTCACCCCGGAGCAGTTCTTC
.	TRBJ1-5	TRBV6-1	CASSVDAGYSNQPQHF	TGTGCCAGCAGTGTGGATGCGGGGTATAGCAATCAGCCCCAGCATTTT